This TCR beta chain was documented in a study of T-cell reconstitution after alpha-beta-depleted transplantation in children. Study outcomes and limitations: After one year, T-cell counts and TCRbeta diversity mostly came from new T cells. About two months after transplant, alpha-beta T cells reportedly came from several hundred expanded graft clones.

As regards this clonotype: Its antigen is not known.

Unique molecular identifiers were used in preparing the TCRbeta library. A single record per CDR3 protein comes from TCRdb applying MiXCR to the PCR reads. The sample consists of 600,000 to 700,000 distinct CDR3 sequences, around 13% of them appearing once. This specimen was PBMCs, taken before TCRalphabeta/CD19-depleted stem cell transplant. The clonotype originates from a girl aged 2-9 years with congenital amegakaryocytic thrombocytopenia, due to receive a stem cell transplant.

The CDR3 DNA follows: TGCAGTGTTCTCCGGGGCGGGACAAGCTCCTACGAGCAGTACTTC. Translated: CSVLRGGTSSYEQYF. The chain combines TRBV20-1 with TRBJ2-7; perhaps D is TRBD1 or TRBD2 (6 bases each). The CDR3 runs to 15 residues. The V gene's germline CDR1 is DFQATT and CDR2 SNEGSKA (reference sequence). The V end was cut by 7 bases, the J end by 0 bases, with 19 bases between.